This TCR beta chain was recovered during a study of early T cells in non-severe SARS-CoV-2 infection. The overall study: Investigators sequenced bulk RNA drawn from unsorted whole blood, and chains remained unpaired. Study results and caveats: VDJdb matching skewed toward anti-spike CD8 responses, missing private and CD4 specificities.

This clonotype has only a few counts. Its specificity is not known. Unique molecular identifier tags were affixed to discrete cDNA molecules. TCRdb analysed the 5' RACE reads with MiXCR anew, one entry per CDR3 protein. This table holds fewer than 65,000 distinct CDR3 sequences, 8% to 13% found once. The CDR3 runs 14 residues. Sequences were obtained from whole blood. The TCR sequence derives from an adult who was a healthcare worker with PCR-confirmed SARS-CoV-2 infection or an uninfected control (not recorded which). V gene TRBV12-2 combines with J gene TRBJ1-1. TRBV12-2 is assigned pseudogene status. The CDR3 DNA follows: TGTGCAAGTCGCTTAGGACTGCTCAACACTGAAGCTTTCTTT. This codes for CASRLGLLNTEAFF.